This passage covers 9 T cell receptor beta chains from one sample sequenced in a study of CD8+CD57+ T cells in acquired aplastic anemia. Genomic DNA served as template for TCR beta VDJ and CDR3 profiling. TCRdb used MiXCR to reprocess the reads, holding one entry per CDR3 protein. The sample carries roughly 200,000 distinct CDR3 sequences, under 65% recorded once. What was sequenced was sorted CD4+, CD8+, or CD8+CD57+ T cells (not recorded which) from PBMCs. The receptors shown here come from a human donor in good health.

The V and J genes are TRBV19 and TRBJ2-3, with D unclear. The CDR3 covers 14 residues. CDR1 and CDR2 (germline): LNHDA, SQIVND (reference sequence). V dropped 5 bases and J dropped 0 bases, with 9 bases sitting between them. The CDR3 here is CASSSTRSTDTQYF. The CDR3 region has the DNA TGTGCCAGTAGTTCTACCAGAAGCACAGATACGCAGTATTTT.

V gene TRBV5-1 combines with J gene TRBJ2-5, with D tentatively TRBD1 or TRBD2 (5 bases each). The germline gives CDR1 SGHRS, CDR2 YFSETQ. There are 11 residues in the CDR3. V lost 6 bases, J lost 5 bases, and 8 bases lay in between. The CDR3 coding sequence is TGCGCCAGCACGGGGCAGGAGACCCAGTACTTC. This gives the protein CASTGQETQYF.

The chain couples TRBV29-1 to TRBJ1-2; the D gene is possibly TRBD1 (5 bases). The germline V gene encodes CDR1 SQVTM and CDR2 ANQGSEA. V was cut by 3 bases and J by 0 bases, with 14 bases left in between. The CDR3 runs to 15 residues. Here the CDR3 DNA reads TGCAGCGTTGAGCCCCAAGGGGTAGCTAACTATGGCTACACCTTC. This codes for CSVEPQGVANYGYTF.

This clonotype was recorded many times. This chain uses TRBV19 with TRBJ1-1; D is uncertain. This CDR3 is 13 amino acids long. Germline-derived CDR1 and CDR2 are LNHDA and SQIVND (reference sequence). V shed 3 bases and J shed 0 bases, with 5 bases lying between them. CDR3 nucleotides: TGTGCCAGTAGTATCCGGGTGAACACTGAAGCTTTCTTT. Amino acids: CASSIRVNTEAFF.

The CDR3 region has the DNA TGCAGTGCTTGGCCCGGGACTAGCTCCCCAGATACGCAGTATTTT. This gives the protein CSAWPGTSSPDTQYF. The chain is built from TRBV20-1 and TRBJ2-3; 9 bases align to TRBD2. CDR1 is DFQATT, CDR2 SNEGSKA, per germline (reference sequence). Trimming took 5 bases from V and 4 from J; bases not matched to a gene: 10. This CDR3 spans 15 amino acids.

The rearrangement uses TRBV6-6 and TRBJ2-7, with D hard to call. Germline CDR1 MNHNY, CDR2 SVGAGI (reference sequence). The CDR3 extends over 12 amino acids. The V end was cut by 6 bases, the J end by 5 bases, with 11 bases between. Written as DNA, the CDR3 is TGTGCCAGCAGCCTTAGGGCCCACGAGCAGTACTTC. It translates to CASSLRAHEQYF.

The chain joins TRBV19 to TRBJ2-4; D unclear. V was trimmed by 7 bases and J by 8 bases, leaving 12 bases between them. This CDR3 has 12 amino acids. The V gene's germline CDR1 is LNHDA and CDR2 SQIVND (reference sequence). This CDR3 is CASIWSSHIQYF. CDR3 nucleotides: TGTGCCAGTATCTGGAGCTCCCACATTCAGTACTTC.

This sequence joins TRBV10-3 and TRBJ1-4, with 7 bases that match TRBD1. The junction had 15 bases not matched to a gene; V was cut back by 10 bases and J by 7 bases. This CDR3 has 15 residues. Germline CDR1 reads ENHRY; CDR2 reads SYGVKD. The DNA of the CDR3 is TGTGCCAGCAGAGAGGGGGCGGAAAACTCTGAAAAACTGTTTTTT. This translates into CASREGAENSEKLFF.

This clonotype was counted many times. The chain is built from TRBV29-1 and TRBJ2-3; 11 bases match TRBD2. Trimming took 0 bases from V and 3 from J; bases not matched to a gene: 11. CDR3 length: 18 amino acids. The V gene's germline CDR1 is SQVTM and CDR2 ANQGSEA. This CDR3 is CSVEDRQTSGTWTDTQYF. DNA for the CDR3: TGCAGCGTTGAAGATCGGCAGACTAGCGGGACATGGACAGATACGCAGTATTTT.